This T cell receptor (beta chain) comes out of a study of metastatic and nonmetastatic thyroid tumors. Via MiXCR, TCRdb re-called the PCR reads. The sample lists 25,000 to 30,000 clones, more than 20% occurring once. Thyroid surgery was performed in patients who had received no treatment beforehand. This clone was counted ten times or more. The germline V gene has CDR1 MDHEN and CDR2 SYDVKM. The ends were cut back, 5 bases at V and 7 bases at J, with 11 bases in the middle. This CDR3 contains 12 residues. Sequencing was done on a sample of blood. The sequence came from a male donor with papillary thyroid cancer or a benign thyroid nodule (not recorded which). Some clones in this sample may be carry-over from other donors' samples. The genes are TRBV28 and TRBJ1-2, with D unclear. CDR3 DNA: TGTGCCAGCAGTCCACACGTCTCTGGCTACACCTTC. Translated: CASSPHVSGYTF.